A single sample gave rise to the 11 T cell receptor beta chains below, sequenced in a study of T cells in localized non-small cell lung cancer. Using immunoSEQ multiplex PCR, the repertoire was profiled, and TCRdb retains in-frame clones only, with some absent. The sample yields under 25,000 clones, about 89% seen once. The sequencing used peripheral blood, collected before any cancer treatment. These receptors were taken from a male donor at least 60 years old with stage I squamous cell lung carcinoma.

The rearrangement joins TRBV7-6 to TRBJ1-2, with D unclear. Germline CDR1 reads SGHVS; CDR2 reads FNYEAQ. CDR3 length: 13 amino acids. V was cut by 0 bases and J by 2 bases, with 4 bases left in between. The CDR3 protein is CASSLAGNYGYTF. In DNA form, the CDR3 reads TGTGCCAGCAGCTTAGCAGGAAACTATGGCTACACCTTC.

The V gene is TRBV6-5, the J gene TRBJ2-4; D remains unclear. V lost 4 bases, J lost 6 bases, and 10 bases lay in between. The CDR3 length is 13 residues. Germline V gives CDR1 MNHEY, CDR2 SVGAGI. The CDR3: CASSSSIANIQYF. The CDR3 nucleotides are TGTGCCAGCAGTTCCAGTATAGCAAACATTCAGTACTTC.

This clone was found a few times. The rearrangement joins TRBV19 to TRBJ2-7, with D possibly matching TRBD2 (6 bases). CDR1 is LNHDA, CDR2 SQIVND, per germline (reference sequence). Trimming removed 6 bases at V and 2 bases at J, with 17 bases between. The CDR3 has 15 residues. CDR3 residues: CASSKGDWITYEQYF. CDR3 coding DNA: TGTGCCAGTAGCAAAGGGGACTGGATAACCTACGAGCAGTACTTC.

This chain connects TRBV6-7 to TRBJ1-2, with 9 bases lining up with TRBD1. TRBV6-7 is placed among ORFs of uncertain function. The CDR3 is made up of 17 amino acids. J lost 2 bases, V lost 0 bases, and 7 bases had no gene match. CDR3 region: CASSYSGDRASNYGYTF. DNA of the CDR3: TGTGCCAGCAGTTACTCGGGGGACAGGGCCTCGAACTATGGCTACACCTTC.

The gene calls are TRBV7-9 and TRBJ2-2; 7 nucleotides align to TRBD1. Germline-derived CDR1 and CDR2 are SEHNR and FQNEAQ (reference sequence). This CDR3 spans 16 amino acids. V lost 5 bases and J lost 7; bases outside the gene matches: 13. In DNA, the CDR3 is TGTGCCAGCAGCCAGGAGACAGGGCCGATCCTCGGGGAGCTGTTTTTT. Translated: CASSQETGPILGELFF.

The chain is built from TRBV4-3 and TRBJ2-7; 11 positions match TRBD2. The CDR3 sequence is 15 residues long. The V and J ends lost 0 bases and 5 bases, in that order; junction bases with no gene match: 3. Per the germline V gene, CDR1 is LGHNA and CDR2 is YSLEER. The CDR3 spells CASSQDALAGDEQYF. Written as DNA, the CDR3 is TGCGCCAGCAGCCAAGATGCACTAGCGGGAGACGAGCAGTACTTC.

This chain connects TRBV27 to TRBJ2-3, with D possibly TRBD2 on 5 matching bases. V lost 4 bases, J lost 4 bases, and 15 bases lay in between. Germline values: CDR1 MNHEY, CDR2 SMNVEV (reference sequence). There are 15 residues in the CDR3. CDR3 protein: CASSSSGSLPDTQYF. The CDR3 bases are TGTGCCAGCAGTTCAAGCGGCTCCCTGCCAGATACGCAGTATTTT.

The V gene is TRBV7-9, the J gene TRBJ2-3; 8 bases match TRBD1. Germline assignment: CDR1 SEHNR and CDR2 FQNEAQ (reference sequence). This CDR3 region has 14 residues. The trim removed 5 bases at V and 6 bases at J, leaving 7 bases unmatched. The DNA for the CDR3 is TGTGCCAGCAGCCCTGCAGGGGGCTCGGATACGCAGTATTTT. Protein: CASSPAGGSDTQYF.

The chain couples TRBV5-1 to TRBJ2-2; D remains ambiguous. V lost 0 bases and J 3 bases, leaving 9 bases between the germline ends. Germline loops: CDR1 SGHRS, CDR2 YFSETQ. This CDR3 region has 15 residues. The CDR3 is CASSLGNVDTGELFF. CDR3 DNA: TGCGCCAGCAGCTTGGGGAATGTTGACACCGGGGAGCTGTTTTTT.

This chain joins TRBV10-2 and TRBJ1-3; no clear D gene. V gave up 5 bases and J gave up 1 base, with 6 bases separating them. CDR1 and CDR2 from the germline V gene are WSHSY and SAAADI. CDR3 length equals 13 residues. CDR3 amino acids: CASSQQSGNTIYF. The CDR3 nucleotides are TGCGCCAGCAGTCAGCAGTCTGGAAACACCATATATTTT.

CDR3 nucleotide sequence: TGTGCCAGCAGTCCTAGGACGCCGCCCTACGAGCAGTACTTC. Translated, it gives CASSPRTPPYEQYF. J is TRBJ2-7 and V is TRBV28; D is unresolved. V was cut by 5 bases and J by 2 bases, with 13 bases left in between. The CDR3 extends over 14 amino acids. CDR1 is MDHEN, CDR2 SYDVKM, per germline.